A selection of T cell receptor beta chains follows, all from one sample in a study of blood T cell repertoires in COVID-19. This table comes from immunoSEQ multiplex PCR, and its TCRdb copy is limited to in-frame clones, with some not included. The repertoire has roughly 89,000 clones, approximately 80% of them found once; the top ten carry roughly 16%. The sequenced sample was peripheral blood. These receptors came from a woman older than 75 with acute or convalescent COVID-19. Both conserved end residues are part of each CDR3. A D gene is named only where the DNA matches it firmly. Rows give clone size only sometimes, using once, few, many, or a class for an expanded clone.

NA	NA	TRBV6-6	TRBJ1-1	TGTGCCAGCAGTTACAGGGAGCCTGAAGCTTTCTTT	CASSYREPEAFF
NA	once	TRBV18	TRBJ2-5	TGTGCCAGCTCACCAAGCCTTTCGGAGACCCAGTACTTC	CASSPSLSETQYF
NA	NA	TRBV3-1/TRBV3-2	TRBJ1-2	TGTGCCAGCAGCCAAGTCCTCGGGGGCTACACCTTC	CASSQVLGGYTF
TRBD2	few	TRBV14	TRBJ2-5	TGTGCCAGCAGCAGACCTCTAGCGGGGCGGCAAGAGACCCAGTACTTC	CASSRPLAGRQETQYF
NA	once	TRBV6-5	TRBJ2-2	TGTGCCACCGAATGGGGGGAAGTGAACACCGGGGAGCTGTTTTTT	CATEWGEVNTGELFF
TRBD2	NA	TRBV19	TRBJ2-3	TGTGCCAGTAGTAGACAAGGACTAGCGGGGGGAACAGATACGCAGTATTTT	CASSRQGLAGGTDTQYF
NA	NA	TRBV7-9	TRBJ2-2	TGTGCCAGCAGCTCCCTTGCACTGGTGGACACCGGGGAGCTGTTTTTT	CASSSLALVDTGELFF
NA	NA	TRBV2	TRBJ1-2	TGTGCCAGCAGTGACTTGGGGAGCCTATACTATGGCTACACCTTC	CASSDLGSLYYGYTF
NA	NA	TRBV14	TRBJ2-5	TGTGCCAGCAGCCGTCCTCACCCGGGGACCCAGTACTTC	CASSRPHPGTQYF
TRBD1	NA	TRBV7-9	TRBJ2-7	TGTGCCAGCAGCTCGGCTGATAAGGGACAGTATACCTACGAGCAGTACTTC	CASSSADKGQYTYEQYF
TRBD2	once	TRBV5-1	TRBJ2-1	TGCGCCAGCAGCTTGGTACGGGGGGAGGGCAATGAGCAGTTCTTC	CASSLVRGEGNEQFF
TRBD1	NA	TRBV2	TRBJ2-3	TGTGCCAGCCGACAGGGGCCTTACACAGATACGCAGTATTTT	CASRQGPYTDTQYF
TRBD1	NA	TRBV2	TRBJ1-6	TGTGCCAGCATTAGACAGGGAATAGTTAATTCACCCCTCCACTTT	CASIRQGIVNSPLHF
TRBD1	NA	TRBV19	TRBJ2-7	TGTGCCAGTAGTCCGAGGGGACAGGGGGGACCTTACGAGCAGTACTTC	CASSPRGQGGPYEQYF
TRBD1	NA	TRBV7-8	TRBJ1-6	TGTGCCAGCAGCTTAGCGGGACAGGGCGACAAATCCTCCTATAATTCACCCCTCCACTTT	CASSLAGQGDKSSYNSPLHF
NA	once	TRBV5-8	TRBJ1-1	TGTGCCAGCAGCCTTCCCGGACAGTCGATGACTGAAGCTTTCTTT	CASSLPGQSMTEAFF
NA	NA	TRBV6-5	TRBJ2-1	TGTGCCAGCGGAAGGAGACTCTACAATGAGCAGTTCTTC	CASGRRLYNEQFF
TRBD2	NA	TRBV7-3	TRBJ2-1	TGTGCCAGCAGCTTAGTGGGACTAGCGGGTTCCTACAATGAGCAGTTCTTC	CASSLVGLAGSYNEQFF
NA	once	TRBV28	TRBJ1-1	TGTGCCAGCATGAGCGTGAGGACTGAAGCTTTCTTT	CASMSVRTEAFF
NA	NA	TRBV6-5	TRBJ2-2	TGTGCCAGCAGTTACGGAGGGGGCGCATGGGGGGAGCTGTTTTTT	CASSYGGGAWGELFF
NA	NA	TRBV30	TRBJ2-7	TGTGCCTGGAGCCCTCAGGGGTTCCCGCTGTACTTC	CAWSPQGFPLYF
NA	NA	TRBV4-1	TRBJ1-1	TGCGCCACCCTGAGGGAGACAGGTTGGAACACTGAAGCTTTCTTT	CATLRETGWNTEAFF
NA	NA	TRBV7-9	TRBJ1-4	TGTGCCAGCAGCATAGGGGCGGGGAGGGTAGAAGAAAAACTGTTTTTT	CASSIGAGRVEEKLFF
NA	NA	TRBV3-1/TRBV3-2	TRBJ2-2	TGTGCCAGCAGAACTCTTTGGGGACTGAACACCGGGGAGCTGTTTTTT	CASRTLWGLNTGELFF
TRBD2	NA	TRBV7-2	TRBJ2-7	TGTGCCAGCAGCCCGTTAGCGGGGGGGCCTCACGAGCAGTACTTC	CASSPLAGGPHEQYF
NA	once	TRBV28	TRBJ2-7	TGTGCCAGCAGCCAAGACAGAGAGCAGTACTTC	CASSQDREQYF